What follows are 22 T cell receptor beta chains derived from one specimen sequenced in a study of blood T cell repertoires in COVID-19. Profiled with immunoSEQ multiplex PCR; TCRdb holds only in-frame clones, not every one. The sample includes 500,000 to 600,000 clones, 85% to 90% of them seen just once. The sample taken for sequencing was peripheral blood. These receptors came from a woman aged 50 to 60 with COVID-19, enrolled during active disease.

J is TRBJ2-7 and V is TRBV7-8; unclear D gene. Germline values: CDR1 SGHVS, CDR2 FQNEAQ. Trimming pared 5 bases from V and 3 bases from J, leaving 5 bases between. The CDR3 sequence is 11 residues long. CDR3 loop: CASSVYYEQYF. CDR3 coding DNA: TGTGCCAGCAGCGTTTACTACGAGCAGTACTTC.

The CDR3 spells CASSQVQVAGGRDTQYF. In DNA, the CDR3 is TGCGCCAGCAGCCAAGTACAAGTAGCGGGGGGACGAGATACGCAGTATTTT. This chain connects TRBV4-1 to TRBJ2-3; TRBD2 matches at 10 bases. CDR1 MGHRA and CDR2 YSYEKL come from the germline V gene. With V trimmed by 1 base and J by 5 bases, 9 bases remained unmatched. The CDR3 contains 17 residues.

This clone was detected a few times. The chain uses TRBV6-2 or TRBV6-3 and TRBJ2-1; weak D call: TRBD1 (6 bases). V was trimmed by 6 bases and J by 0 bases, leaving 15 bases between them. Per the germline V gene, CDR1 is MNHEY and CDR2 is SVGEGT. This CDR3 comprises 16 residues. In DNA, the CDR3 is TGTGCCAGCAGCCCTACAGGGTCGAGCTCCTACAATGAGCAGTTCTTC. Protein sequence: CASSPTGSSSYNEQFF.

The chain combines TRBV25-1 with TRBJ1-4, with D perhaps matching TRBD1 (6 bases). This CDR3 spans 13 amino acids. CDR1 and CDR2 (germline): MGHDK, SYGVNS. Trimming stripped 10 bases from V and 8 bases from J, with 17 bases between. This CDR3 reads CATSDSEGEKLFF. Here the CDR3 DNA reads TGTGCCACTTCGGACAGTGAAGGAGAAAAACTGTTTTTT.

The chain uses TRBV5-1 and TRBJ1-2; TRBD1 might be the D (5 bases). From germline, CDR1 is SGHRS and CDR2 YFSETQ. This CDR3 comprises 16 residues. The ends were cut back, 7 bases at V and 1 base at J, with 20 bases in the middle. This chain's CDR3 is CASSPRIGTNNYGYTF. The CDR3 region has the DNA TGCGCCAGCTCCCCTAGGATCGGGACTAATAACTATGGCTACACCTTC.

This clone was detected only a few times. The J gene is TRBJ1-1, the V gene TRBV5-1; 8 bases are a match to TRBD1. The CDR3 runs to 14 residues. The ends lost 2 bases at V and 5 bases at J; junction bases unmatched: 5. CDR1 and CDR2 from the germline V gene are SGHRS and YFSETQ. CDR3 nucleotides: TGCGCCAGCAGCTTTCAGGGGGCATATACTGAAGCTTTCTTT. Translated: CASSFQGAYTEAFF. The variable domain in full, with the rest retrieved from reference TRBV5-1 and TRBJ1-1, is KAGVTQTPRYLIKTRGQQVTLSCSPISGHRSVSWYQQTPGQGLQFLFEYFSETQRNKGNFPGRFSGRQFSNSRSEMNVSTLELGDSALYLCASSFQGAYTEAFFGQGTRLTVV.

The chain links TRBV2 to TRBJ1-1; no definite D call. This CDR3 region has 12 residues. CDR1 SNHLY and CDR2 FYNNEI come from the germline V gene. Trimming pared 10 bases from V and 8 bases from J, leaving 17 bases between. The CDR3 DNA reads TGTGCCAACCGAGACTTGGAAGGAGAAGCTTTCTTT. It codes for CANRDLEGEAFF.

This chain links TRBV30 with TRBJ1-5; weak D call: TRBD1 (6 bases). The CDR3 contains 13 residues. Germline V gene sequence: CDR1 GTSNPN, CDR2 SVGIG (reference sequence). V was trimmed by 5 bases and J by 6 bases, leaving 14 bases between them. The CDR3 DNA is TGTGCCTGGGGGCAGGGGATGGGTCAGCCCCAGCATTTT. This sequence encodes CAWGQGMGQPQHF.

This chain joins TRBV4-1 and TRBJ1-2, with 8 bases lining up with TRBD1. Germline assignment: CDR1 MGHRA and CDR2 YSYEKL. The CDR3 is made up of 13 amino acids. The V gene end was trimmed by 6 bases and the J gene end by 5 bases; junction bases not matched to a gene: 5. The CDR3 nucleotides read TGCGCCAGCAGAGACAGGGGCTCGTATGGCTACACCTTC. It specifies CASRDRGSYGYTF.

The CDR3 bases are TGTGCCAGCAGTCTCGACCGCCCAGGGACTGAAGCTTTCTTT. This sequence encodes CASSLDRPGTEAFF. The V gene is TRBV27, the J gene TRBJ1-1; weak D call: TRBD1 (5 bases). The CDR3 has 14 amino acids. The germline CDR1 and CDR2 sequences are MNHEY and SMNVEV (reference sequence). Trimming stripped 5 bases from V and 5 bases from J, with 15 bases between.

The chain joins TRBV5-1 to TRBJ1-1; 12 bases are shared with TRBD1. The CDR3 totals 18 residues. The germline V gene has CDR1 SGHRS and CDR2 YFSETQ. Germline trimming cut 0 bases from V and 0 bases from J; bases unmatched to any gene: 6. The CDR3 nucleotides are TGCGCCAGCAGCTTGGGTGGGACAGGGGGCCTTTTGAACACTGAAGCTTTCTTT. It specifies CASSLGGTGGLLNTEAFF.

This clone was recorded a few times. V is TRBV7-9 and J is TRBJ2-7, with 8 bases identical to TRBD1. The V gene end was trimmed by 5 bases and the J gene end by 5 bases; junction bases not matched to a gene: 11. The CDR3 consists of 15 residues. CDR1 is SEHNR and CDR2 is FQNEAQ in the germline V gene (reference sequence). CDR3 DNA sequence: TGTGCCAGCAGCCGAACGACAGGGGAAGAAGACGAGCAGTACTTC. This translates into CASSRTTGEEDEQYF.

A remark on this clone: At one of its ends the junction is not consistent with the germline gene, which may arise from a read error. The V call is TRBV12-3 or TRBV12-4, the J call TRBJ2-7; TRBD2 matches at 7 bases. This CDR3 has 12 amino acids. Here the CDR3 reads CASSEGGERSNF. CDR3 nucleotides: TGTGCCAGCAGTGAGGGAGGGGAAAGGTCGAACTTC.

The V gene is TRBV11-3, the J gene TRBJ2-1; 14 nucleotides match TRBD2. This CDR3 is built from 16 residues. The germline V gene encodes CDR1 SGHNT and CDR2 YENEEA. Unmatched junction bases numbered 4, after V lost 1 base and J lost 8 bases. The CDR3 bases are TGTGCCAGCAGCTTAGGACTAGCGGGGGGGCCGGATGAGCAGTTCTTC. As protein: CASSLGLAGGPDEQFF.

This chain connects TRBV19 to TRBJ1-3, with 8 bases fitting TRBD1. V dropped 4 bases and J dropped 4; count of bases not matched to a gene: 3. Germline CDR1 LNHDA, CDR2 SQIVND (reference sequence). The CDR3 length is 14 residues. The CDR3 DNA is TGTGCCAGTAGTAGGGGGACAGGCGGAAACACCATATATTTT. Translation: CASSRGTGGNTIYF. Full variable domain (missing parts from reference TRBV19 and TRBJ1-3): DGGITQSPKYLFRKEGQNVTLSCEQNLNHDAMYWYRQDPGQGLRLIYYSQIVNDFQKGDIAEGYSVSREKKESFPLTVTSAQKNPTAFYLCASSRGTGGNTIYFGEGSWLTVV.

The V call is TRBV4-2, the J call TRBJ2-5, with TRBD1 matching over 9 bases. The V gene end was trimmed by 1 base and the J gene end by 5 bases; junction bases not matched to a gene: 14. Germline assignment: CDR1 LGHNA and CDR2 YNFKEQ. The CDR3 totals 18 residues. The chain's CDR3 is CASSQVSPGGQGPETQYF. DNA for the CDR3: TGTGCCAGCAGCCAAGTGTCCCCCGGAGGACAGGGGCCGGAGACCCAGTACTTC.

The chain links TRBV11-1 to TRBJ2-3, with D perhaps matching TRBD2 (5 bases). Germline loops: CDR1 SGHAT, CDR2 FQDESV (reference sequence). The V end was cut by 5 bases, the J end by 2 bases, with 14 bases between. This CDR3 comprises 15 residues. The CDR3 nucleotides read TGTGCCAGCAGCCCGGAGGTATCGTCCACAGATACGCAGTATTTT. Its protein product is CASSPEVSSTDTQYF.

The chain recombines TRBV30 with TRBJ2-1; 8 nucleotides align to TRBD1. This CDR3 region has 13 residues. The J segment lost 8 bases and the V segment lost 5 bases, leaving 8 bases of the junction unmatched. The germline V gene has CDR1 GTSNPN and CDR2 SVGIG (reference sequence). The CDR3 sequence is CAWATDREDEQFF. CDR3 in DNA: TGTGCCTGGGCGACGGACAGGGAGGATGAGCAGTTCTTC.

As concerns this clone: Other DNA sequences in this specimen translate into the identical CDR3. The V gene is TRBV9, the J gene TRBJ1-4, with D maybe TRBD1 (5 bases). The CDR3 totals 15 residues. Trimming removed 3 bases from V and 4 bases from J, with 13 bases in between. The V gene's germline CDR1 is SGDLS and CDR2 YYNGEE. CDR3 nucleotide sequence: TGTGCCAGCAGCGCAACCGGGACTAGTAATGAAAAACTGTTTTTT. It codes for CASSATGTSNEKLFF.

The chain combines TRBV5-1 with TRBJ2-7; TRBD2 matches 9 bases. Germline loops: CDR1 SGHRS, CDR2 YFSETQ. The CDR3 loop spans 15 amino acids. After removal of 6 bases from V and 5 bases from J, the junction contained 12 bases not matched to a gene. Here the CDR3 reads CASTEGLAGPHEQYF. DNA for the CDR3: TGCGCCAGCACCGAGGGGCTAGCGGGGCCCCACGAGCAGTACTTC. The full variable domain, its missing parts supplied by reference TRBV5-1 and TRBJ2-7, is KAGVTQTPRYLIKTRGQQVTLSCSPISGHRSVSWYQQTPGQGLQFLFEYFSETQRNKGNFPGRFSGRQFSNSRSEMNVSTLELGDSALYLCASTEGLAGPHEQYFGPGTRLTVT.

This chain uses TRBV5-4 with TRBJ2-7, with 9 bases aligning to TRBD1. Trimming cost V 0 bases and J 12 bases; bases outside gene matches: 7. CDR3 length: 13 amino acids. Germline lookup yields CDR1 SGHNT and CDR2 YYREEE (reference sequence). CDR3 sequence (DNA): TGTGCCAGCAGCTTGGCCGGGACAGGGAGGGGGTACTTC. This gives the protein CASSLAGTGRGYF.

V and J are TRBV30 and TRBJ2-7, with a weak D call TRBD1 (6 bases). The CDR3 has 11 residues. Per the germline V gene, CDR1 is GTSNPN and CDR2 is SVGIG (reference sequence). Trimming cost V 3 bases and J 5 bases, with 8 bases left between them. CDR3 sequence (DNA): TGTGCCTGGAGGACAGGTAACGAGCAGTACTTC. This codes for CAWRTGNEQYF.